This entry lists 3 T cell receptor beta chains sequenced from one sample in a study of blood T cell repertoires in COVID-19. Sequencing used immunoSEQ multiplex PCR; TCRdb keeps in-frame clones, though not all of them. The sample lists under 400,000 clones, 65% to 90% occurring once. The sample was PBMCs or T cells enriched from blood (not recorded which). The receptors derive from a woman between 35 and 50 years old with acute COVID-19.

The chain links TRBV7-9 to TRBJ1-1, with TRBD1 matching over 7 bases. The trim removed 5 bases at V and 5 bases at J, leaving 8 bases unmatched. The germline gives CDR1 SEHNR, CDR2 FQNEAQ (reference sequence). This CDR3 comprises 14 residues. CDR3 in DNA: TGTGCCAGCAGCCCGACAGGGAAAGGGACTGAAGCTTTCTTT. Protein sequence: CASSPTGKGTEAFF.

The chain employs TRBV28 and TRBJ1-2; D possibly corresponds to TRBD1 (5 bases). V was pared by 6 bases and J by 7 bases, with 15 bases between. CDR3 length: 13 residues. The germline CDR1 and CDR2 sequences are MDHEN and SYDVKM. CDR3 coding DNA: TGTGCCAGCAGGGCGAGCGGGACTTCTGGCTACACCTTC. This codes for CASRASGTSGYTF.

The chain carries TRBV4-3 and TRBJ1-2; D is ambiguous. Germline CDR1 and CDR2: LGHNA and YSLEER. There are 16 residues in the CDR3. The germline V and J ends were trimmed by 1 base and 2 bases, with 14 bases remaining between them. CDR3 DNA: TGCGCCAGCAGCCAAGGCTATAAGGCTAGGAACTATGGCTACACCTTC. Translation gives CASSQGYKARNYGYTF.